Presented here are 20 T cell receptor beta chains from one specimen sequenced in a study of blood T cell repertoires in COVID-19. Some clones are missing from TCRdb's copy, which holds only in-frame ones; the method was immunoSEQ multiplex PCR. Of about 320,000 clones in the sample, more than 90% are singletons; the top ten hold roughly 2.5%. The sequencing input was PBMCs or T cells enriched from blood (not recorded which). All receptors come from a man between 60 and 75 years old who had recovered from COVID-19.

This chain uses TRBV7-8 with TRBJ2-5; no clear D. From germline, CDR1 is SGHVS and CDR2 FQNEAQ. The CDR3 extends over 17 amino acids. Trimming stripped 5 bases from V and 3 bases from J, with 22 bases between. The CDR3 here is CASSLNTDHYDKETQYF. The CDR3 DNA reads TGTGCCAGCAGCCTCAACACAGACCATTATGACAAAGAGACCCAGTACTTC.

This chain's CDR3 is CASSLSPAGEQYF. The CDR3 coding sequence is TGCGCCAGCAGCCTGAGCCCCGCGGGGGAGCAGTACTTC. This sequence joins TRBV4-1 and TRBJ2-7, with a tentative D call TRBD2 (6 bases). The CDR3 is 13 amino acids. Germline CDR1 and CDR2: MGHRA and YSYEKL. The V and J ends lost 4 bases and 7 bases respectively, with 14 bases between them.

J is TRBJ1-1 and V is TRBV27, with 7 nucleotides matching TRBD1. The trim removed 0 bases at V and 2 bases at J, leaving 6 bases unmatched. Germline loops: CDR1 MNHEY, CDR2 SMNVEV (reference sequence). This CDR3 is built from 16 residues. The CDR3 region has the DNA TGTGCCAGCAGTTTATCTTTGGGGACAGCCAACACTGAAGCTTTCTTT. Translating it yields CASSLSLGTANTEAFF.

The rearrangement links TRBV4-2 to TRBJ1-2; the match to TRBD1 covers 9 bases. Germline V gene lookup returns CDR1 LGHNA and CDR2 YNFKEQ. V trimming: 2 bases; J trimming: 1 base; junction bases outside the gene matches: 5. The CDR3 totals 16 residues. The CDR3 DNA sequence: TGTGCCAGCAGCCAACGGGACAGGGTTCTTAACTATGGCTACACCTTC. Translated: CASSQRDRVLNYGYTF.

The J gene is TRBJ2-1, the V gene TRBV7-9; 9 bases match TRBD2. This CDR3 has 17 residues. CDR1 SEHNR and CDR2 FQNEAQ come from the germline V gene (reference sequence). Trimming at V came to 2 bases and at J to 4 bases, leaving 9 bases not matched to a gene. DNA of the CDR3: TGTGCCAGCAGCTTAAGTTCGGGGACTAGCAGGTACAATGAGCAGTTCTTC. Amino acid sequence: CASSLSSGTSRYNEQFF.

This clone was seen only once. The gene calls are TRBV5-1 and TRBJ1-1, with D perhaps matching TRBD1 (6 bases). This CDR3 has 13 residues. Trimming cost V 5 bases and J 0 bases, with 8 bases left between them. CDR1 and CDR2 from the germline V gene are SGHRS and YFSETQ. The CDR3 nucleotides are TGCGCCAGCAGGGACAGCATGAACACTGAAGCTTTCTTT. It encodes CASRDSMNTEAFF.

V usage is TRBV27 and J usage is TRBJ1-5; D remains ambiguous. In germline, CDR1 is MNHEY, CDR2 SMNVEV (reference sequence). The V end lost 2 bases, the J end lost 3 bases, and 11 bases lay between the germline ends. The CDR3 consists of 15 residues. CDR3 sequence reads: CASSLNRMVNQPQHF. The DNA of the CDR3 is TGTGCCAGCAGTTTAAACAGAATGGTCAATCAGCCCCAGCATTTT.

The V and J genes are TRBV30 and TRBJ1-5; 7 bases are a match to TRBD1. V gave up 1 base and J gave up 8 bases; unmatched junction bases: 8. Germline V lookup: CDR1 GTSNPN, CDR2 SVGIG (reference sequence). This CDR3 is built from 14 residues. CDR3 region: CAWSGSQGREPQHF. Here the CDR3 DNA reads TGTGCCTGGAGTGGTTCACAGGGGCGGGAGCCCCAGCATTTT.

This chain links TRBV4-3 with TRBJ1-1, with 7 bases identical to TRBD1. From germline, CDR1 is LGHNA and CDR2 YSLEER. The CDR3 consists of 14 residues. V lost 0 bases to trimming and J lost 10 bases; unmatched junction nucleotides: 8. The CDR3 sequence: CASSQDATGQGAFF. In nucleotides, the CDR3 is TGCGCCAGCAGCCAAGATGCGACAGGGCAGGGAGCTTTCTTT.

The chain links TRBV7-6 to TRBJ1-2; no clear D gene. The CDR3 runs 13 residues. The germline V and J ends were trimmed by 3 bases and 6 bases, with 11 bases remaining between them. Germline CDR1 is SGHVS and CDR2 is FNYEAQ. The CDR3 nucleotides read TGTGCCAGCAGCTTCTCGGGGTTTGATGGCTACACCTTC. Its translation: CASSFSGFDGYTF.

The chain is built from TRBV10-2 and TRBJ1-6, with unresolved D. The CDR3 spans 14 residues. Germline V gene sequence: CDR1 WSHSY, CDR2 SAAADI. V lost 2 bases and J lost 4, with 6 bases in between. The CDR3 spells CASSEGRYNSPLHF. As DNA, the CDR3 is TGCGCCAGCAGTGAGGGCCGATATAATTCACCCCTCCACTTT.

The chain links TRBV7-8 to TRBJ2-1; 7 nucleotides agree with TRBD2. CDR1 is SGHVS, CDR2 FQNEAQ, per germline. This CDR3 region has 17 residues. J lost 4 bases, V lost 5 bases, and 14 bases had no gene match. For the CDR3, the DNA is TGTGCCAGCAGCCTACCGCGGGGAGGGGTGGCATACAATGAGCAGTTCTTC. Protein: CASSLPRGGVAYNEQFF.

The chain carries TRBV15 and TRBJ1-6; weak D call: TRBD1 (5 bases). Deletions cut 0 bases from V and 6 bases from J, with 6 bases between. Germline CDR1 LNHNV, CDR2 YYDKDF (reference sequence). The CDR3 loop spans 14 amino acids. CDR3 coding DNA: TGTGCCACCAGCAGAGATCAGGGTAATTCACCCCTCCACTTT. Protein sequence: CATSRDQGNSPLHF.

The chain combines TRBV5-5 with TRBJ1-1; the match to TRBD1 covers 7 bases. Germline V gene sequence: CDR1 SGHKS, CDR2 YYEKEE (reference sequence). V lost 2 bases and J lost 5; bases outside the gene matches: 3. CDR3 length: 13 amino acids. CDR3: CASSFTGVTEAFF. CDR3 nucleotide sequence: TGTGCCAGCAGCTTCACAGGGGTGACTGAAGCTTTCTTT. The variable domain in full, with the rest retrieved from reference TRBV5-5 and TRBJ1-1, is DAGVTQSPTHLIKTRGQQVTLRCSPISGHKSVSWYQQVLGQGPQFIFQYYEKEERGRGNFPDRFSARQFPNYSSELNVNALLLGDSALYLCASSFTGVTEAFFGQGTRLTVV.

V usage is TRBV12-3 or TRBV12-4 and J usage is TRBJ2-1; 9 bases match TRBD1. V lost 5 bases and J lost 11; bases outside the gene matches: 7. CDR3 length: 13 residues. CDR3 sequence (DNA): TGTGCCAGCAGTGGGGACAGGGAGGCGCAGCAGTTCTTC. Protein: CASSGDREAQQFF.

V usage is TRBV5-4 and J usage is TRBJ2-2, with D perhaps TRBD2 (6 bases). Germline V gene lookup returns CDR1 SGHNT and CDR2 YYREEE (reference sequence). This CDR3 is 13 amino acids long. V lost 0 bases and J lost 6, with 6 bases in between. CDR3 sequence reads: CASSLGGAGELFF. Here the CDR3 DNA reads TGTGCCAGCAGCTTGGGGGGGGCCGGGGAGCTGTTTTTT.

The sample holds one count of this clone. The rearrangement joins TRBV4-2 to TRBJ2-2; possibly TRBD2 for D (6 bases). The germline CDR1 and CDR2 sequences are LGHNA and YNFKEQ. The CDR3 extends over 14 amino acids. The V gene lost 3 bases and the J gene lost 5 bases, with 10 bases spanning the gap. CDR3 in DNA: TGTGCCAGCAGCCAGGACCGGGGGACCGGGGAGCTGTTTTTT. Protein sequence: CASSQDRGTGELFF.

CDR3 sequence (DNA): TGTGCCAGCAGCTTAGTCGGGACAGCACCCTACGAGCAGTACTTC. It specifies CASSLVGTAPYEQYF. The chain carries TRBV7-9 and TRBJ2-7, with TRBD1 matching over 7 bases. Losses at the gene ends were 1 base for V and 2 bases for J; bases not matched to a gene: 5. Germline V CDR1 and CDR2: SEHNR, FQNEAQ (reference sequence). There are 15 residues in the CDR3.

This chain uses TRBV6-5 with TRBJ1-4; D ambiguous. Per the germline V gene, CDR1 is MNHEY and CDR2 is SVGAGI. This CDR3 has 15 residues. V lost 0 bases and J 0 bases, leaving 5 bases between the germline ends. The CDR3 sequence is CASSYSAATNEKLFF. CDR3 DNA: TGTGCCAGCAGTTACTCTGCGGCAACTAATGAAAAACTGTTTTTT.

This chain links TRBV27 with TRBJ2-7, with 9 positions matching TRBD1. This CDR3 is built from 17 residues. J gave up 3 bases and V 7 bases, and 16 bases lay outside the gene matches. CDR1 is MNHEY, CDR2 SMNVEV, per germline (reference sequence). The CDR3: CASKQGARKGEFYEQYF. For the CDR3, the DNA is TGTGCCAGCAAACAGGGGGCGCGCAAAGGGGAGTTCTACGAGCAGTACTTC.